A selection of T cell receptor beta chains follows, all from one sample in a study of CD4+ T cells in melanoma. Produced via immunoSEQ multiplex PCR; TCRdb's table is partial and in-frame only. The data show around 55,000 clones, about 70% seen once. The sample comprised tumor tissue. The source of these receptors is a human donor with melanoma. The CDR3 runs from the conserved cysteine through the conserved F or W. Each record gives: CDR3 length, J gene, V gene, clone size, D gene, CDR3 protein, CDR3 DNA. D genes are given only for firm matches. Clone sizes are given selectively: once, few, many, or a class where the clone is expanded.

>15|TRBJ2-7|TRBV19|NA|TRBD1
CASSIGGQDAYEQYF
TGTGCCAGTAGTATAGGGGGACAGGACGCCTACGAGCAGTACTTC
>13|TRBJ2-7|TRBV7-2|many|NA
CASSSKEGGEQYF
TGTGCCAGCAGCTCAAAAGAGGGCGGCGAGCAGTACTTC
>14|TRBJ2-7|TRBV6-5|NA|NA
CASSPLTKPYEQYF
TGTGCCAGCAGTCCACTGACGAAGCCCTACGAGCAGTACTTC
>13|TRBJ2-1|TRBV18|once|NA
CASRIDSYNEQFF
TGTGCCAGCCGAATTGATTCGTATAATGAGCAGTTCTTC
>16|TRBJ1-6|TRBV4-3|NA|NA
CASSQVRGRVDSPLHF
TGCGCCAGCAGCCAAGTTCGCGGCAGGGTGGATTCACCCCTCCACTTT
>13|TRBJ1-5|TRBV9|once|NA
CASSLGGDQPQHF
TGTGCCAGCAGCTTAGGGGGTGATCAGCCCCAGCATTTT
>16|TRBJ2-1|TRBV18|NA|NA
CASSIPQELSYNEQFF
TGTGCCAGCTCCATACCACAGGAGCTATCCTACAATGAGCAGTTCTTC
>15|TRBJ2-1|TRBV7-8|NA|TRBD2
CASSALAGPTNEQFF
TGTGCCAGCAGCGCTCTAGCGGGTCCCACTAATGAGCAGTTCTTC
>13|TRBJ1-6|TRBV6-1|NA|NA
CASTYVRDSPLHF
TGTGCCAGCACCTACGTTCGGGATTCACCCCTCCACTTT
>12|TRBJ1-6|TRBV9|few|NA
CASSVLNSPLHF
TGTGCCAGCAGCGTCTTGAATTCACCCCTCCACTTT
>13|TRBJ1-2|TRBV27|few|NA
CASSKGFNYGYTF
TGTGCCAGCAGTAAGGGATTCAACTATGGCTACACCTTC
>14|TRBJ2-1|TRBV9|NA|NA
CASSVTQGNNEQFF
TGTGCCAGCAGCGTAACACAGGGAAACAATGAGCAGTTCTTC
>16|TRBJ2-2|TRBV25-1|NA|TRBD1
CASSDRTGLNTGELFF
TGTGCCAGCAGTGATAGGACAGGCCTTAACACCGGGGAGCTGTTTTTT
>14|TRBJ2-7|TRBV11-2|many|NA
CASSGRKPPYEQYF
TGTGCCAGCAGCGGCCGGAAACCACCCTACGAGCAGTACTTC
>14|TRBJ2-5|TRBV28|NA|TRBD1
CASRPGQGKETQYF
TGTGCCAGCAGACCTGGACAGGGGAAGGAGACCCAGTACTTC
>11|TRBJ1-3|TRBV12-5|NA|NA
CASGRMGTIYF
TGTGCTAGTGGAAGGATGGGCACCATATATTTT
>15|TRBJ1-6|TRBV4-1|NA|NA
CASSQNRGENSPLHF
TGCGCCAGCAGCCAGAACCGGGGGGAAAATTCACCCCTCCACTTT
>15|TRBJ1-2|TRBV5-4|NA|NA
CASSLEGVPHYGYTF
TGTGCCAGCAGCCTCGAAGGAGTACCCCACTATGGCTACACCTTC
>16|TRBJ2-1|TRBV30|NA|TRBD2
CAWEGRTSGGYNEQFF
TGTGCCTGGGAAGGCCGGACTAGCGGGGGCTACAATGAGCAGTTCTTC
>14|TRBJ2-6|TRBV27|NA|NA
CASSWVAGANVLTF
TGTGCCAGCAGTTGGGTCGCCGGGGCCAACGTCCTGACTTTC
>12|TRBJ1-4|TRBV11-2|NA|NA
CASSLGFEKLFF
TGTGCCAGCAGCTTAGGTTTTGAAAAACTGTTTTTT
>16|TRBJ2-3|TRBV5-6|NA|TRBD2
CASSLLAGGNTDTQYF
TGTGCCAGCAGCTTGTTAGCGGGGGGTAACACAGATACGCAGTATTTT
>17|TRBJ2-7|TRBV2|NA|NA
CAISRWSTGEASYEQYF
TGTGCCATCTCCCGCTGGTCTACAGGGGAGGCATCCTACGAGCAGTACTTC
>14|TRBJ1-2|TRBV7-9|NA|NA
CASSLDGSHYGYTF
TGTGCCAGCAGCTTAGACGGCAGTCACTATGGCTACACCTTC
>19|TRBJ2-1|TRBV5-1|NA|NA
CASRNRQGIGDYGYNEQFF
TGCGCCAGCAGAAACCGCCAGGGGATAGGTGACTACGGTTACAATGAGCAGTTCTTC
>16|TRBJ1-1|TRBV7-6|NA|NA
CASSYPPEGDNTEAFF
TGTGCCAGCAGCTACCCACCGGAGGGGGATAACACTGAAGCTTTCTTT
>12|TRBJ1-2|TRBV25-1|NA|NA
CASSDGPYGYTF
TGTGCCAGCAGTGATGGTCCCTATGGCTACACCTTC
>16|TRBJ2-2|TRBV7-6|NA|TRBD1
CASSLWDRGSSGELFF
TGTGCCAGCAGCCTTTGGGACAGGGGTTCCTCCGGGGAGCTGTTTTTT
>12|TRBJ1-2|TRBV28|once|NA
CASSLTVYGYTF
TGTGCCAGCAGTTTAACAGTCTATGGCTACACCTTC
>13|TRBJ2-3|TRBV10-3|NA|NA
CAIRLGTTDTQYF
TGTGCCATCAGACTCGGGACAACAGATACGCAGTATTTT
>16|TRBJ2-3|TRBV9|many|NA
CASSVDTGGFTDTQYF
TGTGCCAGCAGCGTAGACACGGGGGGCTTCACAGATACGCAGTATTTT
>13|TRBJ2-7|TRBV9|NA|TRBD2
CASSQTSGAEQYF
TGTGCCAGCAGCCAAACTAGCGGGGCCGAGCAGTACTTC
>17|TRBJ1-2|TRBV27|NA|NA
CASSSTHRAAANYGYTF
TGTGCCAGCAGTTCCACACACAGGGCTGCCGCTAACTATGGCTACACCTTC
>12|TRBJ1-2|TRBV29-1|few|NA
CSVGEGNYGYTF
TGCAGCGTTGGGGAGGGTAACTATGGCTACACCTTC
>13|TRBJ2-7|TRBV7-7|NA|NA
CASSLTEFGEQYF
TGTGCTAGCAGCTTAACGGAATTTGGGGAGCAGTACTTC
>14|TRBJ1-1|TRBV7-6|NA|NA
CASSSGLPNTEAFF
TGTGCCAGCAGCTCCGGGTTGCCGAACACTGAAGCTTTCTTT
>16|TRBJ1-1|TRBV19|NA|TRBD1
CASSPGTGRIETEAFF
TGTGCCAGTAGTCCCGGGACAGGGAGGATCGAAACTGAAGCTTTCTTT
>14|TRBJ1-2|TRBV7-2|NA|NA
CASSPDPLGYGYTF
TGTGCCAGCAGCCCGGATCCCTTGGGCTATGGCTACACCTTC
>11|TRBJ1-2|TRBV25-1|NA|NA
CASSDNYGYTF
TGTGCCAGCAGTGACAACTATGGCTACACCTTC
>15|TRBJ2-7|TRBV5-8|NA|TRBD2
CASSYRGTSDYEQYF
TGTGCCAGCAGCTACCGAGGGACTAGTGATTACGAGCAGTACTTC
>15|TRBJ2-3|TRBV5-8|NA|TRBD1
CASSAGQGSTDTQYF
TGTGCCAGCAGCGCGGGACAGGGTTCCACAGATACGCAGTATTTT
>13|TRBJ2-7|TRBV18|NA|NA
CASSPQVSYEQYF
TGTGCCAGCTCACCACAGGTCAGCTACGAGCAGTACTTC
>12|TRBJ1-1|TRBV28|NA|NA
CASSFVNTEAFF
TGTGCCAGCAGTTTCGTGAACACTGAAGCTTTCTTT
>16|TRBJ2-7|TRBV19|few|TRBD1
CASSPWGQLSSYEQYF
TGTGCCAGTAGTCCGTGGGGACAGCTAAGCTCCTACGAGCAGTACTTC
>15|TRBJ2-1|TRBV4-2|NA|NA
CASSQAGVPYNEQFF
TGTGCCAGCAGCCAAGCAGGGGTGCCCTACAATGAGCAGTTCTTC
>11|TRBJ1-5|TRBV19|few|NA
CASGHSQPQHF
TGTGCCAGTGGGCACAGTCAGCCCCAGCATTTT
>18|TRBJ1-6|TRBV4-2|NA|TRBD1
CASSQEGGGRVRNSPLHF
TGTGCCAGCAGCCAAGAAGGGGGCGGGAGGGTTAGGAATTCACCCCTCCACTTT
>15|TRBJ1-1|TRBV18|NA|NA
CATSRGEVTNTEAFF
TGTGCCACATCACGGGGCGAGGTGACGAACACTGAAGCTTTCTTT
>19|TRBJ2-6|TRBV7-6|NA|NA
CASSPIPQLFSYSMAGLTF
TGTGCCAGCAGCCCTATTCCCCAATTATTCTCCTACTCCATGGCGGGCCTGACTTTC
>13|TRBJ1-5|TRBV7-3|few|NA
CASSLDSGQPQHF
TGTGCCAGCAGCTTAGACTCAGGGCAGCCCCAGCATTTT
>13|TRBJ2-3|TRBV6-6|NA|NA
CASSYSHTDTQYF
TGTGCCAGCAGTTACTCCCACACAGATACGCAGTATTTT
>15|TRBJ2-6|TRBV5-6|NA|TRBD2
CASRLLAAGANVLTF
TGTGCCAGCAGACTCCTAGCGGCTGGGGCCAACGTCCTGACTTTC
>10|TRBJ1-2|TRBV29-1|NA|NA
CSVTAGTATF
TGCAGCGTGACGGCCGGGACCGCCACCTTC
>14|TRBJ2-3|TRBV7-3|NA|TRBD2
CASSSSGGADTQYF
TGTGCCAGCAGCTCCAGCGGGGGCGCAGATACGCAGTATTTT